This TCR beta chain was recorded in a study of blood T cell repertoires in COVID-19. Study-wide background: From the United States, Italy and Spain came samples of acute and convalescent COVID-19. Nucleic acid was either cDNA or gDNA, and it came from T cells, B-cell-depleted T cells, or PBMCs.

The ends were cut back, 0 bases at V and 3 bases at J, with 11 bases in the middle. The CDR3 contains 15 residues. Germline CDR1 and CDR2: LGHDT and YNNKEL (reference sequence). Per the authors' pipeline: Cell counts per sample came from amplifying reference gene primers. Sequencing was performed with immunoSEQ multiplex PCR; in TCRdb, only in-frame clones are kept and a portion is missing. V, J and clone size are taken as reported in that table, and D and trimming were inferred from the DNA itself. The sample yields roughly 120,000 clones, 85% to 90% seen once. Input material: peripheral blood. The V gene is TRBV3-1 (or the pseudogene TRBV3-2), the J gene TRBJ1-1; D is ambiguous. This clonotype was obtained from a woman aged 45-65 years with acute or convalescent COVID-19. The CDR3 DNA reads as TGTGCCAGCAGCCAAGAGTCTGTGGGCCACACTGAAGCTTTCTTT. Amino acids: CASSQESVGHTEAFF.